This paragraph covers one T cell receptor (beta chain) sequence. Trimming left V 5 bases short and J 0 bases short, with 13 bases between. The germline gives CDR1 KGHSH, CDR2 LQKENI. The CDR3 extends over 15 amino acids. This sample stems from a study of blood T cell repertoires in COVID-19. Background on the study: The United States, Italy and Spain supplied acute and convalescent COVID-19 samples.

In the study's own analysis: Estimated nucleated cell counts came from reference gene primer amplification. Clones were read by immunoSEQ multiplex PCR, and TCRdb kept only the in-frame ones, dropping some. That table is the source of V, J and clone size, and D and trimming were worked out from the DNA. The data contain about 330,000 clones, roughly 86% of them singletons. The specimen sequenced was PBMCs or T cells enriched from blood (not recorded which). The source is a woman in her 30s who had recovered from COVID-19. The gene calls are TRBV18 and TRBJ1-1, with D uncertain. The CDR3 bases are TGTGCCAGCTCAGCGGGGAGCCCCATGAACACTGAAGCTTTCTTT. It codes for CASSAGSPMNTEAFF.